This T cell receptor (beta chain) was sequenced during a study of blood T cell repertoires in COVID-19. Overall study context: Sources were T cells, B-cell-depleted T cells, or PBMCs; the material itself was cDNA or gDNA.

TCRdb's table, derived via immunoSEQ multiplex PCR, lists solely in-frame clones and lacks some. The table shows around 95,000 clones, with about 83% occurring only once. This clone was seen only once. The length of the CDR3 is 16 residues. Per the germline V gene, CDR1 is SGHAT and CDR2 is FQNNGV. Trimming removed 0 bases at V and 1 base at J, with 10 bases between. The clonotype originates from a human donor in a cohort sampled during active COVID-19. The material sequenced was peripheral blood. V and J are TRBV11-2 and TRBJ2-1; D is unresolved. CDR3 coding DNA: TGTGCCAGCAGCTTAGATGAGGCTAGGTCCTACAATGAGCAGTTCTTC. Protein: CASSLDEARSYNEQFF.